These 16 T cell receptor beta chains originate from one sample sequenced in a study of PD-1 blockade in mismatch repair-deficient tumors. TCRdb's copy holds only in-frame clones and misses some; the assay was immunoSEQ multiplex PCR. This table has just under 65,000 clones, about 87% appearing once. The sample in question was peripheral blood, obtained 52 weeks after starting pembrolizumab. The receptors were gathered from an adult with mismatch repair-deficient cancer.

The rearrangement links TRBV5-1 to TRBJ2-5; 10 positions agree with TRBD1. V gave up 4 bases and J gave up 5 bases; unmatched junction bases: 8. Germline V gene sequence: CDR1 SGHRS, CDR2 YFSETQ. The CDR3 is 15 residues long. CDR3 residues: CASSEGTGEGETQYF. The CDR3 DNA sequence: TGCGCCAGCAGCGAGGGGACAGGGGAGGGCGAGACCCAGTACTTC.

The rearrangement uses TRBV6-5 and TRBJ1-2; D unclear. CDR1 is MNHEY and CDR2 is SVGAGI in the germline V gene. The V gene lost 6 bases and the J gene lost 6 bases, with 14 bases spanning the gap. This CDR3 has 13 amino acids. CDR3 protein: CASRPGGSDGYTF. DNA for the CDR3: TGTGCCAGCAGACCGGGAGGCAGCGATGGCTACACCTTC.

The chain recombines TRBV27 with TRBJ2-7, with D hard to call. With 3 bases removed from V and 3 bases from J, the gap between germline ends came to 9 bases. CDR1 and CDR2 from the germline V gene are MNHEY and SMNVEV (reference sequence). The CDR3 consists of 13 residues. The chain's CDR3 is CASSLGRHYEQYF. The DNA for the CDR3 is TGTGCCAGCAGTTTGGGCAGACACTACGAGCAGTACTTC.

The V and J genes are TRBV7-9 and TRBJ1-1; maybe TRBD1 (5 bases). The CDR3 sequence is 15 residues long. Germline CDR1 reads SEHNR; CDR2 reads FQNEAQ (reference sequence). V dropped 5 bases and J dropped 1 base, with 14 bases sitting between them. CDR3 sequence (DNA): TGTGCCAGCAGCCTATGGGAGGGGTGGAACACTGAAGCTTTCTTT. This sequence encodes CASSLWEGWNTEAFF. Using reference TRBV7-9 and TRBJ1-1 for the parts outside the CDR3, the full variable domain is DTGVSQNPRHKITKRGQNVTFRCDPISEHNRLYWYRQTLGQGPEFLTYFQNEAQLEKSRLLSDRFSAERPKGSFSTLEIQRTEQGDSAMYLCASSLWEGWNTEAFFGQGTRLTVV.

This clone was seen only once. The V call is TRBV6-5, the J call TRBJ1-2; D possibly corresponds to TRBD1 (6 bases). The germline gives CDR1 MNHEY, CDR2 SVGAGI. The CDR3 is 15 residues long. The V gene lost 2 bases and the J gene lost 2 bases, with 12 bases spanning the gap. CDR3 bases: TGTGCCAGCAGTTACGCCCCTCAGGGGAACTATGGCTACACCTTC. This gives the protein CASSYAPQGNYGYTF.

The rearrangement uses TRBV18 and TRBJ2-7; 10 bases are a match to TRBD1. J gave up 6 bases and V 6 bases, and 5 bases lay outside the gene matches. Germline V gene data show CDR1 as KGHSH and CDR2 as LQKENI. The CDR3 loop spans 13 amino acids. CDR3 sequence reads: CASSETGGREQYF. DNA of the CDR3: TGTGCCAGCTCGGAGACAGGGGGCCGCGAGCAGTACTTC.

This clone was picked up one time. The genes are TRBV28 and TRBJ1-1; possible D gene TRBD1, 5 bases. This CDR3 contains 15 residues. The germline V and J ends were trimmed by 3 bases and 1 base, with 12 bases remaining between them. The germline gives CDR1 MDHEN, CDR2 SYDVKM. CDR3 sequence (DNA): TGTGCCAGCAGTTTTCTCCGGGGGGGGAACACTGAAGCTTTCTTT. Its translation: CASSFLRGGNTEAFF.

The chain is built from TRBV21-1 and TRBJ2-1; TRBD2 reflects the table's D call only, with no check against the DNA. TRBV21-1 is a documented pseudogene. This CDR3 comprises 15 residues. The CDR3 region is CASSKGGGHNNEQFF. The CDR3 nucleotides read TGTGCCAGCAGCAAAGGGGGGGGGCATAACAATGAGCAGTTCTTC.

The J gene is TRBJ2-5, the V gene TRBV10-3, with a tentative D call TRBD2 (5 bases). The germline V and J ends were trimmed by 10 bases and 2 bases, with 14 bases remaining between them. CDR3 length: 13 amino acids. Germline V CDR1 and CDR2: ENHRY, SYGVKD. The CDR3 protein is CASAGPLQETQYF. CDR3 nucleotide sequence: TGTGCCAGCGCGGGTCCCCTTCAAGAGACCCAGTACTTC.

V and J are TRBV2 and TRBJ2-4; possibly TRBD1 for D (5 bases). Between the trimmed V and J ends, which lost 3 bases and 0 bases, there was a span of 9 bases. The CDR3 loop spans 15 amino acids. From germline, CDR1 is SNHLY and CDR2 FYNNEI. CDR3 sequence reads: CASSELQVAKNIQYF. Written as DNA, the CDR3 is TGTGCCAGCAGTGAGCTACAGGTAGCCAAAAACATTCAGTACTTC.

This clone was picked up a small number of times. This sequence joins TRBV19 and TRBJ2-1; TRBD2 is a possible D gene (6 bases). V was shortened by 1 base and J by 7 bases, with 11 bases between the two germline ends. In germline, CDR1 is LNHDA, CDR2 SQIVND (reference sequence). CDR3 size: 14 residues. The CDR3 region is CASSIASSANEQFF. As DNA, the CDR3 is TGTGCCAGTAGTATAGCGTCTAGCGCAAATGAGCAGTTCTTC.

This chain links TRBV19 with TRBJ1-5; D is possibly TRBD1 (6 bases). Trimming left V 5 bases short and J 4 bases short, with 12 bases between. The CDR3 runs to 14 residues. CDR1 is LNHDA and CDR2 is SQIVND in the germline V gene (reference sequence). CDR3: CASSVRQANQPQHF. The CDR3 DNA reads TGTGCCAGTAGTGTCAGACAGGCGAATCAGCCCCAGCATTTT.

The rearrangement joins TRBV6-1 to TRBJ1-4; D might be TRBD1 (5 bases). There are 13 residues in the CDR3. CDR1 is MNHNS and CDR2 is SASEGT in the germline V gene. V lost 4 bases to trimming and J lost 5 bases, with 8 bases between them. For the CDR3, the DNA is TGTGCCAGCAGTGTGACAGAAAATGAAAAACTGTTTTTT. Translation gives CASSVTENEKLFF.

This clone showed up just a few times. Within the sample, other DNA sequences also encode this same CDR3. This rearrangement joins TRBV13 to TRBJ2-7, with a tentative D call TRBD1 (5 bases). The CDR3 loop spans 14 amino acids. V gave up 1 base and J gave up 1 base, with 8 bases separating them. Germline V gene lookup returns CDR1 PRHDT and CDR2 FYEKMQ (reference sequence). For the CDR3, the DNA is TGTGCCAGCAGCTTAGCAGCAGGGTCCTACGAGCAGTACTTC. Translating it yields CASSLAAGSYEQYF.

This clone occurred once. The V gene is TRBV5-1, the J gene TRBJ2-7; D gene uncertain. The CDR3 runs 13 residues. V was clipped by 0 bases and J by 5 bases, with 9 bases between them. Germline V gene lookup returns CDR1 SGHRS and CDR2 YFSETQ. CDR3 nucleotides: TGCGCCAGCAGCTTGGGTTTTAGGGACGAGCAGTACTTC. It is translated as CASSLGFRDEQYF.

The chain has TRBV7-3 and TRBJ2-1; tentatively, D is TRBD2 (5 bases). Trimming left V 2 bases short and J 7 bases short, with 15 bases between. The CDR3 loop spans 15 amino acids. CDR1 is SGHTA, CDR2 FQGTGA, per germline. The DNA of the CDR3 is TGTGCCAGCAGCTTACTCCCGGACTCTATTAATGAGCAGTTCTTC. Translation gives CASSLLPDSINEQFF. The complete variable domain, with remaining parts taken from reference TRBV7-3 and TRBJ2-1, reads GAGVSQTPSNKVTEKGKYVELRCDPISGHTALYWYRQSLGQGPEFLIYFQGTGAADDSGLPNDRFFAVRPEGSVSTLKIQRTERGDSAVYLCASSLLPDSINEQFFGPGTRLTVL.